Listed below are T cell receptor beta chains from one sample, sequenced in a study of T cells in Graves' hyperthyroidism and ophthalmopathy. In TCRdb, the multiplex PCR reads were re-called with MiXCR into one record per CDR3 protein. The table records some 620,000 distinct CDR3 sequences, roughly 15% of them present only once. The sample consisted of blood. Receptor source: a woman in her thirties with Graves' hyperthyroidism. Both conserved end residues are part of each CDR3. Fields, in order: V gene, D gene, clone size, J gene, CDR3 protein, CDR3 DNA. A D gene is named only where the DNA matches it firmly. Clone size is stated in some rows and not others, as once, few, many or a class when expanded.

TRBV28	NA	many	TRBJ2-1	CATSPRRDYNEQFF	TGTGCCACCTCCCCTCGTCGGGACTACAATGAGCAGTTCTTC
TRBV2	NA	many	TRBJ2-5	CASSEGLLSETQYF	TGTGCCAGCAGTGAAGGGCTTTTGTCTGAGACCCAGTACTTC
TRBV10-3	NA	many	TRBJ1-5	CAIGAENQPQHF	TGTGCCATCGGGGCAGAAAATCAGCCCCAGCATTTT
TRBV28	TRBD1	many	TRBJ1-1	CASSHQGAGSTEAFF	TGTGCCAGCAGTCATCAGGGGGCTGGTTCCACTGAAGCTTTCTTT
TRBV29-1	NA	NA	TRBJ2-3	CSVRRRLTDTQYF	TGCAGCGTACGACGGAGACTCACAGATACGCAGTATTTT
TRBV15	TRBD1	NA	TRBJ2-1	CATSRDRGTGAYNEQFF	TGTGCCACCAGCAGAGATCGCGGGACAGGGGCCTACAATGAGCAGTTCTTC
TRBV6-1	NA	NA	TRBJ2-7	CAIALVAYEQYF	TGTGCCATCGCCTTGGTAGCCTACGAGCAGTACTTC
TRBV20-1	NA	few	TRBJ2-3	CSAREFRGDTQYF	TGCAGTGCTAGAGAATTCCGCGGAGATACGCAGTATTTT
TRBV6-1	NA	many	TRBJ1-5	CASGRDGNQPQHF	TGTGCCAGCGGGAGGGATGGCAATCAGCCCCAGCATTTT
TRBV11-3	TRBD2	few	TRBJ2-2	CASSSHRERGYTGELFF	TGTGCCAGCAGCTCCCACCGGGAGCGGGGCTACACCGGGGAGCTGTTTTTT
TRBV4-3	TRBD2	few	TRBJ2-7	CASSFATSGTYEQYF	TGCGCCAGCAGCTTCGCGACTAGCGGGACCTACGAGCAGTACTTC
TRBV6-2/TRBV6-3	NA	NA	TRBJ2-2	CASSYGRITGELFF	TGTGCCAGCAGCTACGGACGGATCACCGGGGAGCTGTTTTTT
TRBV6-2/TRBV6-3	NA	many	TRBJ2-2	CASRTGTYTGELFF	TGTGCCAGCAGAACCGGGACTTACACCGGGGAGCTGTTTTTT
TRBV28	NA	few	TRBJ2-1	CASSLTRHNEQFF	TGTGCCAGCAGTTTAACGCGGCACAATGAGCAGTTCTTC
TRBV20-1	TRBD2	few	TRBJ2-4	CSATRGSGSNIQYF	TGCAGTGCTACCCGGGGTAGCGGGAGTAACATTCAGTACTTC
TRBV5-1	NA	once	TRBJ1-2	CASRTRGTSYGYTF	TGCGCCAGCAGGACAAGGGGAACGAGCTATGGCTACACCTTC
TRBV28	NA	many	TRBJ2-1	CASSSVQSSYNEQFF	TGTGCCAGCAGTTCGGTTCAAAGCTCCTACAATGAGCAGTTCTTC
TRBV7-2	NA	NA	TRBJ2-1	CASSLAYGEEKFF	TGTGCCAGCAGCTTAGCGTACGGGGAGGAGAAGTTCTTC
TRBV27	NA	NA	TRBJ1-4	CASSWGGGAPNEKLFF	TGTGCCAGCAGTTGGGGGGGGGGGGCGCCTAATGAAAAACTGTTTTTT
TRBV12-5	TRBD2	many	TRBJ2-6	CASGLGLAGTSGANVLTF	TGTGCTAGTGGTCTGGGACTAGCGGGCACCTCTGGGGCCAACGTCCTGACTTTC
TRBV20-1	TRBD1	many	TRBJ2-5	CSAQRQGETQYF	TGCAGTGCCCAGAGACAGGGCGAGACCCAGTACTTC
TRBV7-9	NA	NA	TRBJ2-7	CASSLDPGPIEQYF	TGTGCCAGCAGCTTAGATCCGGGCCCTATCGAGCAGTACTTC
TRBV3-1	NA	many	TRBJ1-2	CASSQAGRGDGYTF	TGTGCCAGCAGCCAAGCGGGCAGGGGAGACGGCTACACCTTC
TRBV27	TRBD1	NA	TRBJ1-1	CASLQGNEAFF	TGTGCCAGCCTACAGGGGAATGAAGCTTTCTTT
TRBV5-1	NA	many	TRBJ2-3	CASSSNTGDTQYF	TGCGCCAGCAGCTCCAATACGGGGGATACGCAGTATTTT
TRBV4-3	NA	NA	TRBJ2-5	CASSQGHQEETQYF	TGCGCCAGCAGCCAAGGGCATCAGGAAGAGACCCAGTACTTC
TRBV7-9	NA	NA	TRBJ2-3	CASSLPGRQRSTDTQYF	TGTGCCAGCAGCTTGCCAGGACGGCAGCGGTCCACAGATACGCAGTATTTT
TRBV7-3	NA	few	TRBJ2-4	CASSLTVGGIQYF	TGTGCCAGCAGCTTAACGGTGGGCGGCATTCAGTACTTC
TRBV29-1	NA	NA	TRBJ1-1	CSVEDRKGLNTETFF	TGCAGCGTTGAAGATCGGAAGGGTTTGAACACTGAAACTTTCTTT
TRBV14	NA	NA	TRBJ1-1	CASSQQEIGVTEAFF	TGTGCCAGCAGCCAACAGGAGATCGGGGTCACTGAAGCTTTCTTT